This passage covers 19 T cell receptor beta chains from one sample sequenced in a study of cytomegalovirus exposure and HLA in healthy donors. 13 Jbeta primers and 60 Vbeta primers were used for the PCR. Method: immunoSEQ multiplex PCR; TCRdb's copy keeps in-frame clones and lacks some. Here the sample spans roughly 120,000 clones, around three quarters being singletons. Sequencing was done on a sample of PBMCs. The source is a man in his thirties or forties in good health and CMV-seropositive.

V gene TRBV28 combines with J gene TRBJ1-2; D gene uncertain. Trimming took 6 bases from V and 2 from J, leaving 16 bases between them. Germline assignment: CDR1 MDHEN and CDR2 SYDVKM. This CDR3 comprises 15 residues. CDR3 nucleotides: TGTGCCAGCAGCCTAACGGAGGGCAGGAACTATGGCTACACCTTC. Translating gives CASSLTEGRNYGYTF.

The chain carries TRBV5-1 and TRBJ1-3; 8 nucleotides align to TRBD1. The CDR3 is 14 amino acids. CDR1 and CDR2 from the germline V gene are SGHRS and YFSETQ. Germline trimming cut 5 bases from V and 2 bases from J; bases unmatched to any gene: 3. The CDR3 DNA reads TGCGCCAGCAGACGGACAGGGCCTGGAAACACCATATATTTT. This sequence encodes CASRRTGPGNTIYF.

V gene TRBV5-1 combines with J gene TRBJ2-3; no firm D call. Per the germline V gene, CDR1 is SGHRS and CDR2 is YFSETQ. The CDR3 runs 15 residues. V shed 0 bases and J shed 1 base, with 9 bases lying between them. CDR3: CASSLGIGRTDTQYF. The CDR3 DNA follows: TGCGCCAGCAGCTTGGGTATTGGCCGCACAGATACGCAGTATTTT. Full variable domain (remainder filled in from reference TRBV5-1 and TRBJ2-3): KAGVTQTPRYLIKTRGQQVTLSCSPISGHRSVSWYQQTPGQGLQFLFEYFSETQRNKGNFPGRFSGRQFSNSRSEMNVSTLELGDSALYLCASSLGIGRTDTQYFGPGTRLTVL.

The chain links TRBV9 to TRBJ1-6; maybe TRBD1 (6 bases). Per germline, CDR1 SGDLS and CDR2 YYNGEE. The CDR3 runs to 17 residues. V was pared by 3 bases and J by 0 bases, with 13 bases between. The CDR3 is CASSAPRGNSYNSPLHF. The CDR3 DNA sequence: TGTGCCAGCAGCGCCCCCAGGGGTAACTCCTATAATTCACCCCTCCACTTT.

The chain has TRBV27 and TRBJ2-7; tentatively, D is TRBD2 (5 bases). The CDR3 contains 13 residues. Per germline, CDR1 MNHEY and CDR2 SMNVEV (reference sequence). The ends were cut back, 2 bases at V and 4 bases at J, with 9 bases in the middle. CDR3 DNA: TGTGCCAGCAGTTTAACTCTAGCTTACGAGCAGTACTTC. Protein: CASSLTLAYEQYF.

The V call is TRBV6-5, the J call TRBJ1-2; D gene ambiguous. This CDR3 contains 14 residues. V was pared by 5 bases and J by 4 bases, with 14 bases between. CDR1 and CDR2 from the germline V gene are MNHEY and SVGAGI. Here the CDR3 DNA reads TGTGCCAGCAGTCCCCACACCACAGTCTATGGCTACACCTTC. Its translation is CASSPHTTVYGYTF.

This chain links TRBV7-6 with TRBJ2-5, with 11 nucleotides matching TRBD1. The J segment lost 9 bases and the V segment lost 5 bases, leaving 5 bases of the junction unmatched. Germline CDR1 reads SGHVS; CDR2 reads FNYEAQ. The CDR3 is 13 amino acids. The chain's CDR3 is CASSSRDRGAQYF. As DNA, the CDR3 is TGTGCCAGCAGCAGCCGGGACAGGGGGGCCCAGTACTTC.

The V gene is TRBV19, the J gene TRBJ1-2, with D maybe TRBD1 (6 bases). This CDR3 has 13 amino acids. Per germline, CDR1 LNHDA and CDR2 SQIVND (reference sequence). V lost 7 bases and J lost 6, with 15 bases in between. This CDR3 is CASNHRDKHGYTF. CDR3 DNA: TGTGCCAGTAACCACCGGGACAAACATGGCTACACCTTC.

This chain links TRBV14 with TRBJ2-1; the match to TRBD2 covers 14 bases. Germline assignment: CDR1 SGHDN and CDR2 FVKESK. The V and J ends lost 4 bases and 7 bases, in that order; junction bases with no gene match: 9. The CDR3 length is 17 residues. CDR3 nucleotide sequence: TGTGCCAGCAGCCGAAGACTAGCGGGGGGGCTCCGGAATGAGCAGTTCTTC. It translates to CASSRRLAGGLRNEQFF.

The rearrangement uses TRBV13 and TRBJ1-1; unclear D gene. The CDR3 has 13 amino acids. Germline V gives CDR1 PRHDT, CDR2 FYEKMQ (reference sequence). V lost 0 bases and J 3 bases, leaving 5 bases between the germline ends. The CDR3: CASSLGYDTEAFF. CDR3 DNA: TGTGCCAGCAGCTTAGGTTATGACACTGAAGCTTTCTTT.

J is TRBJ1-2 and V is TRBV7-2; 12 bases line up with TRBD1. The CDR3 covers 16 residues. With V trimmed by 1 base and J by 6 bases, 6 bases remained unmatched. The germline V gene has CDR1 SGHTA and CDR2 FQGNSA. CDR3 protein: CASSLEGTGGSHGYTF. As DNA, the CDR3 is TGTGCCAGCAGCTTAGAGGGGACAGGGGGCTCTCATGGCTACACCTTC.

The V and J genes are TRBV6-5 and TRBJ2-3; D might be TRBD2 (5 bases). V lost 6 bases and J lost 1, with 14 bases in between. This CDR3 has 15 amino acids. The germline V gene encodes CDR1 MNHEY and CDR2 SVGAGI. The DNA of the CDR3 is TGTGCCAGCAGACGGACTTCTTACGGCACAGATACGCAGTATTTT. Translation: CASRRTSYGTDTQYF.

The chain combines TRBV25-1 with TRBJ1-3; D might be TRBD1 (5 bases). In germline, CDR1 is MGHDK, CDR2 SYGVNS. With 5 bases removed from V and 4 bases from J, the gap between germline ends came to 9 bases. The CDR3 has 13 amino acids. In DNA, the CDR3 is TGTGCCAGCAGTACCCCAGGGGGAAACACCATATATTTT. Its translation: CASSTPGGNTIYF.

The chain's CDR3 is CASGETGLSNQPQHF. CDR3 nucleotide sequence: TGTGCCAGCGGTGAGACAGGTCTGAGCAATCAGCCCCAGCATTTT. This rearrangement joins TRBV27 to TRBJ1-5; a weak D match, TRBD1 (6 bases). The CDR3 spans 15 residues. V lost 8 bases, J lost 1 base, and 15 bases lay in between. From germline, CDR1 is MNHEY and CDR2 SMNVEV (reference sequence).

On this clone itself: Other DNA sequences in the same sample also yield this CDR3. The genes are TRBV7-2 and TRBJ2-7; D remains unclear. The V and J ends lost 4 bases and 2 bases respectively, with 3 bases between them. This CDR3 is built from 11 residues. Germline CDR1 SGHTA, CDR2 FQGNSA. CDR3: CASSSAYEQYF. The CDR3 DNA sequence: TGTGCCAGCAGCTCCGCCTACGAGCAGTACTTC.

Notes on this clone: One end of the junction varies from germline; a read error may be responsible. This same CDR3 is encoded by further DNA sequences in the sample. This chain joins TRBV27 and TRBJ1-2; tentative D call: TRBD1 (5 bases). CDR1 and CDR2 from the germline V gene are MNHEY and SMNVEV (reference sequence). This CDR3 contains 14 residues. CDR3 nucleotides: TGCGCTAGCAGTCCTCATGGGGGGTTCTCTGGCTACACCTTC. This encodes CASSPHGGFSGYTF.

The CDR3 sequence: CASTTDSPGAYEQYF. DNA for the CDR3: TGTGCCAGCACCACGGACTCACCTGGAGCCTACGAGCAGTACTTC. The chain combines TRBV7-2 with TRBJ2-7, with a weak D call TRBD2 (5 bases). CDR1 and CDR2 (germline): SGHTA, FQGNSA. This CDR3 is 15 amino acids long. V was pared by 7 bases and J by 2 bases, with 18 bases between.

V is TRBV30 and J is TRBJ2-1; 7 bases are a match to TRBD2. Unmatched junction bases numbered 1, after V lost 0 bases and J lost 8 bases. Germline lookup yields CDR1 GTSNPN and CDR2 SVGIG (reference sequence). CDR3 length: 12 amino acids. The DNA for the CDR3 is TGTGCCTGGAGTGTTGCGGGGGATGAGCAGTTCTTC. Its protein is CAWSVAGDEQFF. Together with reference TRBV30 and TRBJ2-1, the CDR3 gives the full variable domain: SQTIHQWPATLVQPVGSPLSLECTVEGTSNPNLYWYRQAAGRGLQLLFYSVGIGQISSEVPQNLSASRPQDRQFILSSKKLLLSDSGFYLCAWSVAGDEQFFGPGTRLTVL.

The chain links TRBV7-3 to TRBJ2-5; 9 bases align to TRBD2. The CDR3 contains 15 residues. Germline V gives CDR1 SGHTA, CDR2 FQGTGA. The V segment lost 0 bases and the J segment 4 bases; nucleotides outside the gene matches: 3. CDR3 sequence reads: CASSLTGAGGETQYF. The CDR3 region has the DNA TGTGCCAGCAGCTTAACCGGAGCGGGGGGAGAGACCCAGTACTTC. Full variable domain (outside the CDR3, taken from reference TRBV7-3 and TRBJ2-5): GAGVSQTPSNKVTEKGKYVELRCDPISGHTALYWYRQSLGQGPEFLIYFQGTGAADDSGLPNDRFFAVRPEGSVSTLKIQRTERGDSAVYLCASSLTGAGGETQYFGPGTRLLVL.